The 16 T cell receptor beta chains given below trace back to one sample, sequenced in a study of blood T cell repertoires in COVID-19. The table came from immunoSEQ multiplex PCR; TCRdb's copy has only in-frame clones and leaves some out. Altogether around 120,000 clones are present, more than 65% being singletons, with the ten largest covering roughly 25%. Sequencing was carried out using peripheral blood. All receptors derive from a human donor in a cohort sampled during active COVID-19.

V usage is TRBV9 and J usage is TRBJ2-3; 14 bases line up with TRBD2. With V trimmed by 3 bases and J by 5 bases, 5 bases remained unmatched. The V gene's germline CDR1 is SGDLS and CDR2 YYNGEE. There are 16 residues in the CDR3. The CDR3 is CASSAWTSGGIDTQYF. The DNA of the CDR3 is TGTGCCAGCAGCGCCTGGACTAGCGGGGGGATAGATACGCAGTATTTT.

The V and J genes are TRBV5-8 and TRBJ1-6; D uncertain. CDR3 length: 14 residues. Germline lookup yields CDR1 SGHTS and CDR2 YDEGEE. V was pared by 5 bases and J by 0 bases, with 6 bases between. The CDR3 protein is CASRTSSYNSPLHF. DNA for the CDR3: TGTGCCAGCAGAACGAGCTCCTATAATTCACCCCTCCACTTT. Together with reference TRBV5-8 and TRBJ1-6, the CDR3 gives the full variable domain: EAGVTQSPTHLIKTRGQQATLRCSPISGHTSVYWYQQALGLGLQFLLWYDEGEERNRGNFPPRFSGRQFPNYSSELNVNALELEDSALYLCASRTSSYNSPLHFGNGTRLTVT.

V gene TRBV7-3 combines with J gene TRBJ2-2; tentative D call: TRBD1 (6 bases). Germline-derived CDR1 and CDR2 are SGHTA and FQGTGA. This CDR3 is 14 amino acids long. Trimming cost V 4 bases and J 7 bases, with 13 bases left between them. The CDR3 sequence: CASSSGAERGELFF. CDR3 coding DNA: TGTGCCAGCAGCTCAGGGGCGGAGCGCGGGGAGCTGTTTTTT. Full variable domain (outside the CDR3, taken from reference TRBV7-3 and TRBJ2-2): GAGVSQTPSNKVTEKGKYVELRCDPISGHTALYWYRQSLGQGPEFLIYFQGTGAADDSGLPNDRFFAVRPEGSVSTLKIQRTERGDSAVYLCASSSGAERGELFFGEGSRLTVL.

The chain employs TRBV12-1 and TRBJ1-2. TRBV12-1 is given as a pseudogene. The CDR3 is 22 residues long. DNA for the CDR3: TGTGCCAGCAGCTCGCTTACTTATCTCGATGGGGGGAGATGCCGGGGTAACTATGGCTACACCTTC. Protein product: CASSSLTYLDGGRCRGNYGYTF.

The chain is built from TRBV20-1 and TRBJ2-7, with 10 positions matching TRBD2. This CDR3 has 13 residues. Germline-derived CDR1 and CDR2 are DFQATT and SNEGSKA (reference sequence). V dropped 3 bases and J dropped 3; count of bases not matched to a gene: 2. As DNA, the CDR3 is TGCAGTGCTAGTGGGACTAGCGACTACGAGCAGTACTTC. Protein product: CSASGTSDYEQYF.

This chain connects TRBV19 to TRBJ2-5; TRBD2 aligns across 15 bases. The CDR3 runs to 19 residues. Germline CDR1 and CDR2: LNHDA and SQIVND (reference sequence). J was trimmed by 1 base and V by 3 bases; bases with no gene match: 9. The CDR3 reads CASSMETPGLAGGQETQYF. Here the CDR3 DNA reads TGTGCCAGTAGTATGGAGACCCCGGGACTAGCGGGAGGCCAAGAGACCCAGTACTTC. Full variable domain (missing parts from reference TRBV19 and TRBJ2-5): DGGITQSPKYLFRKEGQNVTLSCEQNLNHDAMYWYRQDPGQGLRLIYYSQIVNDFQKGDIAEGYSVSREKKESFPLTVTSAQKNPTAFYLCASSMETPGLAGGQETQYFGPGTRLLVL.

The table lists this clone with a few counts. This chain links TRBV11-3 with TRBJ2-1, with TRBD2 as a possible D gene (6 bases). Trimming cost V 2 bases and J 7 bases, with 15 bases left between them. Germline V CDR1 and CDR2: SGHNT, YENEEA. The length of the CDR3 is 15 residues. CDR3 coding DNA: TGTGCCAGCAGCTTACTAGGAGGGGACGAAAATGAGCAGTTCTTC. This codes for CASSLLGGDENEQFF.

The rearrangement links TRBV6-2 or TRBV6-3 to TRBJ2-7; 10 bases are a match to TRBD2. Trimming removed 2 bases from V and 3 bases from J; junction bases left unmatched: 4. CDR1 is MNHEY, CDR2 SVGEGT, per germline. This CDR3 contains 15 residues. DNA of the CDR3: TGTGCCAGCAGTTACAGTCTAGCGGGAGTCTACGAGCAGTACTTC. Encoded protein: CASSYSLAGVYEQYF.

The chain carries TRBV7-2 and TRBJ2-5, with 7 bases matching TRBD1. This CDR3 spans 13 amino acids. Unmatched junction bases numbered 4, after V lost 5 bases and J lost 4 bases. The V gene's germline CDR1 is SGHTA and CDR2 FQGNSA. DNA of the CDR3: TGTGCCAGCAGCGCTGACAGGGTAGAGACCCAGTACTTC. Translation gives CASSADRVETQYF.

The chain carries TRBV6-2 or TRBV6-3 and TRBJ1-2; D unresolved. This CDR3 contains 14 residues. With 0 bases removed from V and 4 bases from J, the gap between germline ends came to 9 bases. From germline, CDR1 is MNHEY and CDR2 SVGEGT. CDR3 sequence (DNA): TGTGCCAGCAGTTACTCACTGGGAGGCTATGGCTACACCTTC. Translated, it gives CASSYSLGGYGYTF.

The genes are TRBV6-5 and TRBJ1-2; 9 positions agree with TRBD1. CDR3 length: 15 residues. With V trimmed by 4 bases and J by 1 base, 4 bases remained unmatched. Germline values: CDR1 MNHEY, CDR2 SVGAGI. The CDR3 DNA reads TGTGCCAGCAGTTTCCGGGACAGGGTTAACTATGGCTACACCTTC. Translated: CASSFRDRVNYGYTF.

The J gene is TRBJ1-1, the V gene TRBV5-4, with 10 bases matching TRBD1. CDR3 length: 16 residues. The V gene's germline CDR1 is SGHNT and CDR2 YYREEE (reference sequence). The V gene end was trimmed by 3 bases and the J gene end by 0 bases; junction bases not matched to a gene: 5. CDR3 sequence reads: CASSSRDRGMNTEAFF. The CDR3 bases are TGTGCCAGCAGCTCCCGGGACAGGGGTATGAACACTGAAGCTTTCTTT.

The DNA for the CDR3 is TGTGCCAGCAGCTCACCGGACACCGGCGGGGACGAGCAGTACTTC. Translated, it gives CASSSPDTGGDEQYF. The chain carries TRBV7-6 and TRBJ2-7; weak D call: TRBD2 (6 bases). CDR3 length equals 15 residues. CDR1 and CDR2 from the germline V gene are SGHVS and FNYEAQ. V was shortened by 4 bases and J by 5 bases, with 18 bases between the two germline ends.

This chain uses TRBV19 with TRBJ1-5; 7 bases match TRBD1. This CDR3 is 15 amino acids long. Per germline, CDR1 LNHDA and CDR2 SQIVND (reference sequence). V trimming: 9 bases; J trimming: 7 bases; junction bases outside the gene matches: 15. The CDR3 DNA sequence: TGTGCCAGCATCCCCTCGGGACAGACCTGGCAGCCCCAGCATTTT. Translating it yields CASIPSGQTWQPQHF.

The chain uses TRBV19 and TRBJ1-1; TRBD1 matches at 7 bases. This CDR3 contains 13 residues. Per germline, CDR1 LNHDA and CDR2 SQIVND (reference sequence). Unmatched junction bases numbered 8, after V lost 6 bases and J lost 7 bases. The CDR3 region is CASRVTGAGEAFF. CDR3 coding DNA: TGTGCCAGTAGAGTTACAGGGGCCGGTGAAGCTTTCTTT.

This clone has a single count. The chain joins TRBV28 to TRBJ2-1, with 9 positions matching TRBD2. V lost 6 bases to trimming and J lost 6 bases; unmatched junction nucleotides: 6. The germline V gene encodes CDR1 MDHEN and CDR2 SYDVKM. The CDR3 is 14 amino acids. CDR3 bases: TGTGCCAGCAGGGCGGGAGGGCCTGTCAATGAGCAGTTCTTC. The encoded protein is CASRAGGPVNEQFF.